The sequence of this T cell receptor (beta chain) was determined in a study of T cells in Graves' hyperthyroidism and ophthalmopathy. Study-level background: Peripheral blood collection took place at initial diagnosis, before any treatment.

The source material, RNA transcripts, was used to amplify TCR beta CDR3 regions. RT-PCR in the first round (using the HTBI primer set) targeted the TCR CDR3. TCRdb called the multiplex PCR reads again in MiXCR, with one record for every CDR3 protein. The repertoire holds a few hundred thousand distinct CDR3 sequences, with roughly 13% as singletons. Ophthalmopathy in the patients scored at least 3 on Clinical Activity Score and at least 4 on NOSPECS grade, lasting under 3 months. The germline gives CDR1 SGHRS, CDR2 YFSETQ. The CDR3 length is 14 residues. Trimming left V 0 bases short and J 2 bases short, with 7 bases between.

The chain employs TRBV5-1 and TRBJ2-3; no clear D. Sequencing used blood. The clonotype comes from a woman aged 40 to 50 with Graves' ophthalmopathy. The CDR3 DNA reads as TGCGCCAGCAGCTTGGGGGCCTACACAGATACGCAGTATTTT. It specifies CASSLGAYTDTQYF.